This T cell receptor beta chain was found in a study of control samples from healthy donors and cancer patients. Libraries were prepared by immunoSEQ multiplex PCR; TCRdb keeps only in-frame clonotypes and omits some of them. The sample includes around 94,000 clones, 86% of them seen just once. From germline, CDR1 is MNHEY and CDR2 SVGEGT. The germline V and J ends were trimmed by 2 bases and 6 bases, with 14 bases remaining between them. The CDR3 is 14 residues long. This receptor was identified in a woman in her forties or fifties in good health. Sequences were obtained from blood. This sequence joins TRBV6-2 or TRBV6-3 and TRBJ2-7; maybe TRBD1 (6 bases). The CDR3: CASSYTTGSGEQYF. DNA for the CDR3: TGTGCCAGCAGTTACACAACAGGGTCGGGCGAGCAGTACTTC.